One and the same sample provided the 18 T cell receptor beta chains below, sequenced in a study of blood T cell repertoires in COVID-19. Profiled with immunoSEQ multiplex PCR; TCRdb holds only in-frame clones, not every one. The data contain some 130,000 clones, approximately 84% of them seen just once; the ten biggest clones take up roughly 15%. The source material was peripheral blood. The receptor set was obtained from an elderly woman with acute or convalescent COVID-19.

The chain employs TRBV3-1 (or the pseudogene TRBV3-2) and TRBJ1-2; a possible D gene is TRBD1 (5 bases). V was clipped by 1 base and J by 5 bases, with 11 bases between them. Germline loops: CDR1 LGHDT, CDR2 YNNKEL (reference sequence). This CDR3 contains 14 residues. CDR3 amino acids: CASSQARTPYGYTF. DNA of the CDR3: TGTGCCAGCAGCCAAGCCCGGACACCTTATGGCTACACCTTC.

The chain is built from TRBV18 and TRBJ1-1, with D perhaps matching TRBD1 (6 bases). In germline, CDR1 is KGHSH, CDR2 LQKENI. V shed 4 bases and J shed 5 bases, with 14 bases lying between them. This CDR3 has 14 amino acids. The CDR3 loop reads CASSQTRGRTEAFF. In DNA form, the CDR3 reads TGTGCCAGCTCACAGACCAGGGGCCGAACTGAAGCTTTCTTT. Based on the CDR3 plus reference TRBV18 and TRBJ1-1, the full variable domain is NAGVMQNPRHLVRRRGQEARLRCSPMKGHSHVYWYRQLPEEGLKFMVYLQKENIIDESGMPKERFSAEFPKEGPSILRIQQVVRGDSAAYFCASSQTRGRTEAFFGQGTRLTVV.

The chain recombines TRBV9 with TRBJ2-7; 7 bases are a match to TRBD1. CDR3 size: 15 residues. The V segment lost 4 bases and the J segment 3 bases; nucleotides outside the gene matches: 10. CDR1 is SGDLS and CDR2 is YYNGEE in the germline V gene. The CDR3 loop reads CASSTYPGQNYEQYF. The CDR3 bases are TGTGCCAGCAGCACTTATCCGGGACAGAACTACGAGCAGTACTTC.

The CDR3 region is CASSLGRLAGIEETQYF. The CDR3 DNA follows: TGCGCCAGCAGCTTGGGGCGACTAGCGGGGATAGAAGAGACCCAGTACTTC. This chain joins TRBV5-1 and TRBJ2-5, with 11 bases fitting TRBD2. Germline-derived CDR1 and CDR2 are SGHRS and YFSETQ. The CDR3 totals 17 residues. The V gene end was trimmed by 0 bases and the J gene end by 3 bases; junction bases not matched to a gene: 7. The whole variable domain, filled in from reference TRBV5-1 and TRBJ2-5, reads KAGVTQTPRYLIKTRGQQVTLSCSPISGHRSVSWYQQTPGQGLQFLFEYFSETQRNKGNFPGRFSGRQFSNSRSEMNVSTLELGDSALYLCASSLGRLAGIEETQYFGPGTRLLVL.

The chain uses TRBV19 and TRBJ1-5, with a possible D match to TRBD1 (6 bases). V lost 1 base to trimming and J lost 1 base, with 8 bases between them. This CDR3 spans 15 amino acids. Germline V CDR1 and CDR2: LNHDA, SQIVND (reference sequence). The chain's CDR3 is CASSIGTASNQPQHF. The CDR3, as DNA: TGTGCCAGTAGTATAGGGACAGCAAGCAATCAGCCCCAGCATTTT.

The gene calls are TRBV19 and TRBJ1-5; D ambiguous. This CDR3 contains 15 residues. Germline CDR1 reads LNHDA; CDR2 reads SQIVND (reference sequence). V lost 3 bases, J lost 3 bases, and 12 bases lay in between. The CDR3 region is CASSIQVGPNQPQHF. The CDR3 DNA is TGTGCCAGTAGTATCCAGGTAGGTCCCAATCAGCCCCAGCATTTT.

The chain has TRBV11-3 and TRBJ2-5; TRBD2 aligns across 7 bases. The CDR3 sequence is 15 residues long. The ends lost 3 bases at V and 2 bases at J; junction bases unmatched: 6. Germline V CDR1 and CDR2: SGHNT, YENEEA. The CDR3 spells CASSLGEGTQETQYF. DNA of the CDR3: TGTGCCAGCAGCTTGGGGGAGGGGACTCAAGAGACCCAGTACTTC. The whole variable domain, remainder taken from reference TRBV11-3 and TRBJ2-5, is EAGVVQSPRYKIIEKKQPVAFWCNPISGHNTLYWYLQNLGQGPELLIRYENEEAVDDSQLPKDRFSAERLKGVDSTLKIQPAELGDSAVYLCASSLGEGTQETQYFGPGTRLLVL.

The chain joins TRBV6-2 or TRBV6-3 to TRBJ2-7; a possible D gene is TRBD2 (6 bases). This CDR3 region has 14 residues. The V and J ends lost 2 bases and 2 bases respectively, with 10 bases between them. Germline CDR1 is MNHEY and CDR2 is SVGEGT. The CDR3 sequence is CASSYGGNAYEQYF. The CDR3 coding sequence is TGTGCCAGCAGTTACGGAGGGAATGCCTACGAGCAGTACTTC.

This chain uses TRBV6-2 or TRBV6-3 with TRBJ1-5; TRBD1 matches at 9 bases. CDR3 size: 14 residues. CDR1 MNHEY and CDR2 SVGEGT come from the germline V gene. V gave up 6 bases and J gave up 7 bases; unmatched junction bases: 7. The CDR3 loop is CASSRDREGQPQHF. The CDR3 DNA follows: TGTGCCAGCAGCCGGGACAGGGAGGGACAGCCCCAGCATTTT.

The chain couples TRBV3-1 (or the pseudogene TRBV3-2) to TRBJ2-1; D might be TRBD2 (6 bases). The germline V gene has CDR1 LGHDT and CDR2 YNNKEL (reference sequence). V lost 4 bases to trimming and J lost 8 bases, with 12 bases between them. The CDR3 consists of 13 residues. The CDR3, as DNA: TGTGCCAGCAGCCCTTTGCGGGGTCATGAGCAGTTCTTC. It translates to CASSPLRGHEQFF.

The CDR3 loop is CASSTTSGAPSEQFF. CDR3 nucleotides: TGTGCCAGCAGCACGACTAGCGGGGCACCGTCGGAGCAGTTCTTC. This chain links TRBV7-2 with TRBJ2-1; 11 positions agree with TRBD2. The CDR3 totals 15 residues. In germline, CDR1 is SGHTA, CDR2 FQGNSA. V lost 5 bases and J lost 10; bases outside the gene matches: 10.

This rearrangement joins TRBV10-3 to TRBJ1-2; D gene uncertain. Germline V CDR1 and CDR2: ENHRY, SYGVKD. Between the trimmed V and J ends, which lost 7 bases and 4 bases, there was a span of 13 bases. This CDR3 region has 13 residues. The DNA of the CDR3 is TGTGCCATCACCCAATCGACGGGCTATGGCTACACCTTC. Protein product: CAITQSTGYGYTF.

Remarks on this clone: An end of the junction does not agree with germline; a read error may underlie this. The rearrangement joins TRBV7-2 to TRBJ2-4; the match to TRBD2 covers 7 bases. Germline V lookup: CDR1 SGHTA, CDR2 FQGNSA. CDR3 size: 16 residues. CDR3 region: CVSSLFGGSGKNIQYF. The CDR3 DNA reads as TGTGTCAGCAGCTTATTCGGGGGGAGTGGCAAAAACATTCAGTACTTC.

V is TRBV3-1 (or the pseudogene TRBV3-2) and J is TRBJ1-2; no clear D. Germline V lookup: CDR1 LGHDT, CDR2 YNNKEL (reference sequence). Trimming removed 3 bases at V and 5 bases at J, with 16 bases between. This CDR3 contains 15 residues. CDR3 DNA: TGTGCCAGCAGCCATACGACAAGCGGGTTTTATGGCTACACCTTC. It codes for CASSHTTSGFYGYTF.

The V call is TRBV5-1, the J call TRBJ1-1; the match to TRBD1 covers 8 bases. This CDR3 is 16 amino acids long. In germline, CDR1 is SGHRS, CDR2 YFSETQ. Trimming cost V 3 bases and J 2 bases; bases outside gene matches: 9. CDR3 protein: CASSWGHSGGNTEAFF. The CDR3, as DNA: TGCGCCAGCAGCTGGGGACACTCAGGGGGCAACACTGAAGCTTTCTTT. The variable domain in full, completed from reference TRBV5-1 and TRBJ1-1, reads KAGVTQTPRYLIKTRGQQVTLSCSPISGHRSVSWYQQTPGQGLQFLFEYFSETQRNKGNFPGRFSGRQFSNSRSEMNVSTLELGDSALYLCASSWGHSGGNTEAFFGQGTRLTVV.

This clone was counted between two and nine times. This rearrangement joins TRBV7-9 to TRBJ1-2; TRBD1 matches 8 bases. The V gene's germline CDR1 is SEHNR and CDR2 FQNEAQ (reference sequence). The junction had 1 base not matched to a gene; V was cut back by 3 bases and J by 7 bases. The CDR3 runs to 12 residues. CDR3 sequence (DNA): TGTGCCAGCAGCTTTACAGGGGGTGGCTACACCTTC. Protein product: CASSFTGGGYTF.

This chain links TRBV30 with TRBJ2-2; D perhaps matches TRBD1 (7 bases). The V end lost 0 bases, the J end lost 6 bases, and 11 bases lay between the germline ends. The germline V gene has CDR1 GTSNPN and CDR2 SVGIG (reference sequence). The CDR3 totals 14 residues. This CDR3 reads CAWSVIRGAGELFF. Written as DNA, the CDR3 is TGTGCCTGGAGTGTGATCAGGGGGGCCGGGGAGCTGTTTTTT.

The chain links TRBV14 to TRBJ1-2, with D possibly matching TRBD1 (5 bases). Germline CDR1 is SGHDN and CDR2 is FVKESK. The CDR3 extends over 14 amino acids. Trimming cost V 1 base and J 3 bases, with 9 bases left between them. The CDR3 reads CASSQGIGDYGYTF. The CDR3 nucleotides read TGTGCCAGCAGCCAAGGCATAGGGGACTATGGCTACACCTTC. Supplemented by reference TRBV14 and TRBJ1-2, the full variable domain reads EAGVTQFPSHSVIEKGQTVTLRCDPISGHDNLYWYRRVMGKEIKFLLHFVKESKQDESGMPNNRFLAERTGGTYSTLKVQPAELEDSGVYFCASSQGIGDYGYTFGSGTRLTVV.